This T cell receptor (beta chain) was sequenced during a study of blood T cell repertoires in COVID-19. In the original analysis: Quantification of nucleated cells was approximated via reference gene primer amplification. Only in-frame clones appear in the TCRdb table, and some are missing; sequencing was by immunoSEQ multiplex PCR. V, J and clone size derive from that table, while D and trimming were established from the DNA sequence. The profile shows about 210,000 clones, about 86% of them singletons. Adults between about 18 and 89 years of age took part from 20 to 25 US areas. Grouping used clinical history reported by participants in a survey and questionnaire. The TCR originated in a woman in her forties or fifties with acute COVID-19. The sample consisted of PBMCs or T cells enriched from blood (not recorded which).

Here the CDR3 reads CASSPRMSSRSYEQYF. The CDR3 nucleotides read TGTGCCAGTAGCCCTAGGATGTCCAGTAGAAGTTACGAGCAGTACTTC. The V call is TRBV19, the J call TRBJ2-7; D remains unclear. V lost 6 bases to trimming and J lost 4 bases, with 22 bases between them. This CDR3 contains 16 residues. Germline V gives CDR1 LNHDA, CDR2 SQIVND (reference sequence).